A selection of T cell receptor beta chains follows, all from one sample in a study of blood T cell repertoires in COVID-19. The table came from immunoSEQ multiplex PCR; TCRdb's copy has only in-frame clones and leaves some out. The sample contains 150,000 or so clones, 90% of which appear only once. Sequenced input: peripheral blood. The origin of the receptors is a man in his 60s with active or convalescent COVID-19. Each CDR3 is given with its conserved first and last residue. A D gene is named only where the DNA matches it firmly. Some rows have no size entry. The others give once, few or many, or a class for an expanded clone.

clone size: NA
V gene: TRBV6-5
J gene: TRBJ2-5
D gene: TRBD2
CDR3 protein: CASSPVAGPQETQYF
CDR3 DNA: TGTGCCAGCAGTCCCGTAGCGGGGCCTCAAGAGACCCAGTACTTC

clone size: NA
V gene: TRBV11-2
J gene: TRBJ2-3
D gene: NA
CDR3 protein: CASSLRPRSDTQYF
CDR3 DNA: TGTGCCAGCAGCTTAAGGCCCAGGTCGGATACGCAGTATTTT

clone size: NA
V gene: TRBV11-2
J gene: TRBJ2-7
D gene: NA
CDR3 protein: CASSFGVQGIYEQYF
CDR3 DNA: TGTGCCAGCAGCTTTGGTGTTCAGGGCATTTACGAGCAGTACTTC

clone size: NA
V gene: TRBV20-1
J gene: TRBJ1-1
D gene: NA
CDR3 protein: CSAPWNTEAFF
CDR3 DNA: TGCAGTGCCCCGTGGAACACTGAAGCTTTCTTT

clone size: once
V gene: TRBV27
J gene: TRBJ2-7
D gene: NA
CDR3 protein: CASSRAEGAYEQYF
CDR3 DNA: TGTGCCAGCAGTCGTGCAGAAGGGGCCTACGAGCAGTACTTC

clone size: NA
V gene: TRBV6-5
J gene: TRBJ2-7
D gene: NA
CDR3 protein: CASSYNLGAAYEQYF
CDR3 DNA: TGTGCCAGCAGTTACAATCTTGGGGCAGCCTACGAGCAGTACTTC

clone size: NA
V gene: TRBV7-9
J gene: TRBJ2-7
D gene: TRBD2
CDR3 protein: CASSFFTSAIRGEQYF
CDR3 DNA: TGTGCCAGCAGCTTCTTCACTAGCGCCATTAGGGGCGAGCAGTACTTC

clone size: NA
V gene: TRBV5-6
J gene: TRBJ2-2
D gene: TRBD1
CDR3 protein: CASSLGQGMGELFF
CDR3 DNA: TGTGCCAGCAGCTTGGGACAGGGGATGGGGGAGCTGTTTTTT

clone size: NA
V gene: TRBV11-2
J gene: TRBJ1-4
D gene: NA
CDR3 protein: CASSFSRGWDEKLFF
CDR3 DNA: TGTGCCAGCAGCTTCAGCAGGGGTTGGGATGAAAAACTGTTTTTT

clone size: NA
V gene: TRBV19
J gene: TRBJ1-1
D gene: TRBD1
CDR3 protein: CASSIARTGGNTEAFF
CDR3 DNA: TGTGCCAGTAGTATAGCCCGAACAGGGGGGAACACTGAAGCTTTCTTT

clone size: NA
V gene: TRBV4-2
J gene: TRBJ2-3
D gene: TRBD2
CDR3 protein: CASSRGTSGVQGADTQYF
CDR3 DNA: TGTGCCAGCAGCCGAGGGACTAGCGGGGTTCAGGGGGCAGATACGCAGTATTTT

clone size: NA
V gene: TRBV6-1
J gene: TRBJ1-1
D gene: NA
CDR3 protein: CASSDGRGRTEAFF
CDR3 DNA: TGTGCCAGCAGTGACGGTCGGGGAAGGACTGAAGCTTTCTTT

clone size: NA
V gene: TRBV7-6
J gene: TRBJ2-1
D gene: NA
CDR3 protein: CASSLYGIAGSYNEQFF
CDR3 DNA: TGTGCCAGCAGCTTATACGGAATAGCTGGTTCCTACAATGAGCAGTTCTTC

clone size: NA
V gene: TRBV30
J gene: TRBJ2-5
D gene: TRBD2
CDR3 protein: CAWRSWVYGTSGDQETQYF
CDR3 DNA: TGTGCCTGGAGATCGTGGGTATACGGGACTAGCGGGGACCAAGAGACCCAGTACTTC

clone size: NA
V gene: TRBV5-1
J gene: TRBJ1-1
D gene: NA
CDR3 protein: CASSSGNMNTEAFF
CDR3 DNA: TGCGCCAGCAGCTCAGGGAACATGAACACTGAAGCTTTCTTT

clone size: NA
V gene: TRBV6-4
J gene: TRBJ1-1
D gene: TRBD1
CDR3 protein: CASSDSGKGATEAFF
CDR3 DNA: TGTGCCAGCAGTGACTCAGGAAAGGGGGCGACTGAAGCTTTCTTT

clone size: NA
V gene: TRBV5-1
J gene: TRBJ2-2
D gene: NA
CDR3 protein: CASSSGTQTGELFF
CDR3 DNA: TGCGCCAGCAGCTCCGGGACTCAGACCGGGGAGCTGTTTTTT

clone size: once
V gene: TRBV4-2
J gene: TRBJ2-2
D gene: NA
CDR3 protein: CASSQDRGRTGELFF
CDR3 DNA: TGTGCCAGCAGCCAAGATAGAGGTCGCACCGGGGAGCTGTTTTTT

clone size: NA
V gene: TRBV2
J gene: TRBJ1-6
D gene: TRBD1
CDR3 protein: CASSDPGQETGSPLHF
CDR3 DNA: TGTGCCAGCAGTGACCCGGGACAGGAGACTGGTTCACCCCTCCACTTT

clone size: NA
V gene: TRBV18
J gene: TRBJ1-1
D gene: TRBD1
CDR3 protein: CASSLQGAKAEAFF
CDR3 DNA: TGTGCCAGCTCGCTCCAGGGGGCGAAGGCTGAAGCTTTCTTT

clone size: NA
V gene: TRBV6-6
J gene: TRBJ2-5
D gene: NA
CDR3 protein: CASRLGGGETQYF
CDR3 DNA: TGTGCCAGCAGATTAGGGGGGGGAGAGACCCAGTACTTC

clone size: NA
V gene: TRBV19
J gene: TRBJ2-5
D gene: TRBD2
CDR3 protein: CASSIGTSGRMQETQYF
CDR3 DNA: TGTGCCAGTAGTATAGGGACTAGCGGGCGGATGCAAGAGACCCAGTACTTC

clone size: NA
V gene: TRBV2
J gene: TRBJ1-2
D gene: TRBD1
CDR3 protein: CASTGQGAPGDGYTF
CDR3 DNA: TGTGCCAGCACGGGACAGGGGGCGCCTGGTGATGGCTACACCTTC